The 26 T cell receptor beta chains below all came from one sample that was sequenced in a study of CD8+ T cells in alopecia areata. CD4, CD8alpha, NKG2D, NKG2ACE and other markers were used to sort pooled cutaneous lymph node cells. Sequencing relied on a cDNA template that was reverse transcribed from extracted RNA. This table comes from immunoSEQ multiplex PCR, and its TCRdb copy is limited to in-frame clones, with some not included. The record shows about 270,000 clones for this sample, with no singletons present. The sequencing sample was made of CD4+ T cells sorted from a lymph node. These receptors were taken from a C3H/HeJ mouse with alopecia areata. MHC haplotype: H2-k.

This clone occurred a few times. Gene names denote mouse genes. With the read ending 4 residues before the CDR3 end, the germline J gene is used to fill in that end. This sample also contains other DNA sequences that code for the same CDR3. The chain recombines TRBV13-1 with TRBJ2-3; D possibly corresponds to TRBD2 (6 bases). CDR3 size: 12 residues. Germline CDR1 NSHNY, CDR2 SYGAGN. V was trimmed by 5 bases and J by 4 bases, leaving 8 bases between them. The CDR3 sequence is CASRTGTETLYF. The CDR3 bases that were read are TGTGCCAGCAGAACTGGGACAGAA.

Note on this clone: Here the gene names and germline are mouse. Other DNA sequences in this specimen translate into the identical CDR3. The CDR3 here is CASSRQTEVFF. The sequenced CDR3 bases are TGTGCCAGCAGTAGACAGACA. V is TRBV13-3 and J is TRBJ1-1; D may be TRBD1 (5 bases). The read terminates 4 residues ahead of where the CDR3 ends, so the germline J gene completes it. The CDR3 has 11 residues. Germline V lookup: CDR1 NNHDY, CDR2 SYVADS.

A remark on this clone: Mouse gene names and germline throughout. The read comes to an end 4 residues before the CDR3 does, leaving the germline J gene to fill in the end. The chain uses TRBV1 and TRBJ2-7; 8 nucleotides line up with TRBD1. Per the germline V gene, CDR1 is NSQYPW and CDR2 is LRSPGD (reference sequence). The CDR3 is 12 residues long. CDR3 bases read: TGCACCTGCAGTAGGGACAGGTAT. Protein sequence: CTCSRDRY. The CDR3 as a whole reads CTCSRDRYEQYF.

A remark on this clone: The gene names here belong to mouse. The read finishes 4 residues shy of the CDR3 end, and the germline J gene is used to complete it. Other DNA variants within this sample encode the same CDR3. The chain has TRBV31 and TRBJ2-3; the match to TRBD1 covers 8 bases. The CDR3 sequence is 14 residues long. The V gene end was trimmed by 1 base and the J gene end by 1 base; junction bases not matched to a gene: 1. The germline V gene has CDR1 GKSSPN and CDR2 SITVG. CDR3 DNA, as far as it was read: TGTGCCTGGAGTCCAGGGGGCCGTGCAGAA. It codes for CAWSPGGRAE. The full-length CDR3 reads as CAWSPGGRAETLYF. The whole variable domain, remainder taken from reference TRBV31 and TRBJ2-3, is AQTIHQWPVAEIKAVGSPLSLGCTIKGKSSPNLYWYWQATGGTLQQLFYSITVGQVESVVQLNLSASRPKDDQFILSTEKLLLSHSGFYLCAWSPGGRAETLYFGSGTRLTVL.

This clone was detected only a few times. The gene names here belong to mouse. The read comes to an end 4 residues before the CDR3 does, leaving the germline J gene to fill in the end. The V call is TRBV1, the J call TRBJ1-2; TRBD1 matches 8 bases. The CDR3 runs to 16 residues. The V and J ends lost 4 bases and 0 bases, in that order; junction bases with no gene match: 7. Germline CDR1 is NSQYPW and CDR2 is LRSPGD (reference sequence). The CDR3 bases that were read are TGCACCTGCAGTGTCGGTCAGGGGGCTTCAAACTCC. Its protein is CTCSVGQGASNS. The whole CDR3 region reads CTCSVGQGASNSDYTF.

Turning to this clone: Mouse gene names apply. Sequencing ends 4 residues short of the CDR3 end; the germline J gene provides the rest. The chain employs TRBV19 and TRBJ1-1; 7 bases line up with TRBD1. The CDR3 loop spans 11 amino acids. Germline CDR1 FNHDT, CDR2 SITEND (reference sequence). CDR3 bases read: TGTGCCAGCACCCGGGACAGA. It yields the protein CASTRDR. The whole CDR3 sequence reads CASTRDREVFF.

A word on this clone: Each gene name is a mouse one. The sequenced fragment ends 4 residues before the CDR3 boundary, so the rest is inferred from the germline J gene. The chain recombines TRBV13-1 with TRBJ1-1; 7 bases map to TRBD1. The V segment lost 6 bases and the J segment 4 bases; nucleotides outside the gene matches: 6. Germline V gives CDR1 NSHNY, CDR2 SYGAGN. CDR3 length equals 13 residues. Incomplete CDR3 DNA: TGTGCCAGCACGGACAGGAGGGGCACA. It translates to CASTDRRGT. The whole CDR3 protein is CASTDRRGTEVFF.

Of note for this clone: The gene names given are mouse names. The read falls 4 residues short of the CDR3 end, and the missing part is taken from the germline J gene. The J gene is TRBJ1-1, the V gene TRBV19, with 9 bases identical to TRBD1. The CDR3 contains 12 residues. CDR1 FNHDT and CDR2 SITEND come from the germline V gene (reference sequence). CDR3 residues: CASRQGQGEVFF. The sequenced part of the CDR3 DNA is TGTGCCAGCAGGCAGGGACAGGGA.

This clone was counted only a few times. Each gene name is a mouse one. The sequenced CDR3 bases are TGTGCCAGCAGTGATAACTGGGGGGTGTAT. This encodes CASSDNWGVY. The whole CDR3 region reads CASSDNWGVYEQYF. The chain is built from TRBV13-1 and TRBJ2-7; 9 nucleotides line up with TRBD2. The missing CDR3 end, 4 residues past where the read stops, is filled in from the germline J gene. The germline V gene has CDR1 NSHNY and CDR2 SYGAGN. There are 14 residues in the CDR3.

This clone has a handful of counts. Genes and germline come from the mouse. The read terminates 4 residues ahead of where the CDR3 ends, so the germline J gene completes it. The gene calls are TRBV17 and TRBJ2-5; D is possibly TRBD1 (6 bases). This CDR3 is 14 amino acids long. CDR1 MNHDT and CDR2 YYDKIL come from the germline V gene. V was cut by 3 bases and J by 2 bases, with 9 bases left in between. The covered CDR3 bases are TGTGCTAGCAGTAGGACGACAGGCCAAGAC. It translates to CASSRTTGQD. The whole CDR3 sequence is CASSRTTGQDTQYF.

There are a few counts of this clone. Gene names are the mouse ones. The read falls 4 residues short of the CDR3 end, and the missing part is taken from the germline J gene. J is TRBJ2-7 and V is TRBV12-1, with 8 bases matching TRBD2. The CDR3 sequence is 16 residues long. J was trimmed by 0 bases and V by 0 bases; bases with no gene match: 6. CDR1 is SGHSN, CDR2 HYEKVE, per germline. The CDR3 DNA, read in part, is TGTGCCAGCTCTCTCGATTGGGGGGGGAGCTCCTAT. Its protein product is CASSLDWGGSSY. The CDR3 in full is CASSLDWGGSSYEQYF.

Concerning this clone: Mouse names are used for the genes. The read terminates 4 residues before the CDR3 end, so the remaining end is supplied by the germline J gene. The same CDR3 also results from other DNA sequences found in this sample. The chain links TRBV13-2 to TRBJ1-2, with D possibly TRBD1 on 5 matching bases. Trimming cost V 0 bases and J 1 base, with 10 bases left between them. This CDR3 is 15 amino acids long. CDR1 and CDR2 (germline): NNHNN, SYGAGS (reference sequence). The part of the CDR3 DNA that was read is TGTGCCAGCGGTGATGCAAGGCAGGGAAACTCC. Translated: CASGDARQGNS. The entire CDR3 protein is CASGDARQGNSDYTF.

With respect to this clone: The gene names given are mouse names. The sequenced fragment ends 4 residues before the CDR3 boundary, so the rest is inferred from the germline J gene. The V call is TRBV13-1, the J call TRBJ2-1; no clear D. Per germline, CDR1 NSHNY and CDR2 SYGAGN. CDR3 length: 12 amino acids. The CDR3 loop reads CASSPTFTEQFF. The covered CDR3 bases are TGTGCCAGCAGTCCGACATTTACT.

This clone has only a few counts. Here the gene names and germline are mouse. The DNA read from the CDR3 is TGCACCTGCAGTGCAGGGTCCTATGCT. Amino acids: CTCSAGSYA. The entire CDR3 is CTCSAGSYAEQFF. The chain has TRBV1 and TRBJ2-1; no clear D. The read is 4 residues too short to cover the CDR3 end, so that end is filled in from the germline J gene. The CDR3 covers 13 residues. Trimming took 1 base from V and 3 from J, leaving 4 bases between them. Germline lookup yields CDR1 NSQYPW and CDR2 LRSPGD (reference sequence).

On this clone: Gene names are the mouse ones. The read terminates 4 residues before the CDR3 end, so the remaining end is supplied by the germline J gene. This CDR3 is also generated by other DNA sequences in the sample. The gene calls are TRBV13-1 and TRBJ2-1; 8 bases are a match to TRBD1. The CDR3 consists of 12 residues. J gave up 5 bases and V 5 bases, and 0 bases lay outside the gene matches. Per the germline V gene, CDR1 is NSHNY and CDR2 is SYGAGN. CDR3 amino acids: CASRDRDAEQFF. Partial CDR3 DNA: TGTGCCAGCAGGGACAGGGATGCT.

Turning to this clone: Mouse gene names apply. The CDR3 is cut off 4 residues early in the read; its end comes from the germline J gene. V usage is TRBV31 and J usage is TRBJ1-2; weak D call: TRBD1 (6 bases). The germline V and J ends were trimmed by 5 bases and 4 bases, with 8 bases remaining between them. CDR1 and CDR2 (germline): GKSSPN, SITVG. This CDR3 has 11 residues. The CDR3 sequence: CAWWTVSDYTF. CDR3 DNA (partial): TGTGCCTGGTGGACAGTCTCC.

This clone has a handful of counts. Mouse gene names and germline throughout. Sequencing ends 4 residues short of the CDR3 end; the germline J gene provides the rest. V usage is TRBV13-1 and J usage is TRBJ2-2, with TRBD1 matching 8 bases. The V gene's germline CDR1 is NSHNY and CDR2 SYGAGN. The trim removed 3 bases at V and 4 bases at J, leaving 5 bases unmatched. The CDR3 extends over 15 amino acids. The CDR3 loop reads CASSVDREGTGQLYF. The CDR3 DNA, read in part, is TGTGCCAGCAGTGTGGACAGGGAAGGCACCGGG.

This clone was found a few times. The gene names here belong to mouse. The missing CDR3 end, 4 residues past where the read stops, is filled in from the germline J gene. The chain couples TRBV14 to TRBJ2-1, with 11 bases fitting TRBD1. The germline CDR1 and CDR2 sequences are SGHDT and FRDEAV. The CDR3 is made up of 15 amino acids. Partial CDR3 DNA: TGTGCCAGCAGTCCAGGACAGGGGGCGGGGGCT. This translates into CASSPGQGAGA. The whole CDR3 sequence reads CASSPGQGAGAEQFF. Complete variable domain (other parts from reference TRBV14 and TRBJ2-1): EAGVTQSPRYAVLQEGQAVSFWCDPISGHDTLYWYQQPRDQGPQLLVYFRDEAVIDNSQLPSDRFSAVRPKGTNSTLKIQSAKQGDTATYLCASSPGQGAGAEQFFGPGTRLTVL.

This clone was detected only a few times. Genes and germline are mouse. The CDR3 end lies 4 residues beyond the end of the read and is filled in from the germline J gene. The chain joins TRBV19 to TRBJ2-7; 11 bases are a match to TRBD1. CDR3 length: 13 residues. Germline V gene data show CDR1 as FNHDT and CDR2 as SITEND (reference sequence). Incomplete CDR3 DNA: TGTGCCAGCAGGCGGACAGGGGGCGAT. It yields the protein CASRRTGGD. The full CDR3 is CASRRTGGDEQYF.

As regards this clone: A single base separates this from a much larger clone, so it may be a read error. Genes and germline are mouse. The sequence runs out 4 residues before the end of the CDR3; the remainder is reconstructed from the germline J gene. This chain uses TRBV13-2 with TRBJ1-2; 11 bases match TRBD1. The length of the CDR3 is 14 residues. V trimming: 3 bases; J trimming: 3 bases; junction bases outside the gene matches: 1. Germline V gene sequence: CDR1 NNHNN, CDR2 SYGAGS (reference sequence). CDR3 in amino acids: CASGGTGGDSDYTF. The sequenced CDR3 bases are TGTGCCAGCGGTGGGACAGGGGGCGACTCC.

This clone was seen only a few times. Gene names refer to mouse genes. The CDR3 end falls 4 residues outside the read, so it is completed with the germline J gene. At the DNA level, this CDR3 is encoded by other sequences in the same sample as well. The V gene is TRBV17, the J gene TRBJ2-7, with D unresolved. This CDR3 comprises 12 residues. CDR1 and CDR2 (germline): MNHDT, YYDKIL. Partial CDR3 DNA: TGTGCTAGCAGTAGAAAACAGTAT. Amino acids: CASSRKQY. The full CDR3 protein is CASSRKQYEQYF.

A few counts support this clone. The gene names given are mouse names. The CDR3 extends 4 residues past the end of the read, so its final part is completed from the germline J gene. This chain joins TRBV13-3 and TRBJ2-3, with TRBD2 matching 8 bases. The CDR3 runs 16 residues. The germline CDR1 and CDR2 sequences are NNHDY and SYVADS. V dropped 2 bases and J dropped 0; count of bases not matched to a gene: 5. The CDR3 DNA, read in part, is TGTGCCAGCAGTGAGGGGGACTGGACTAGTGCAGAA. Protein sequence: CASSEGDWTSAE. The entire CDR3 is CASSEGDWTSAETLYF.

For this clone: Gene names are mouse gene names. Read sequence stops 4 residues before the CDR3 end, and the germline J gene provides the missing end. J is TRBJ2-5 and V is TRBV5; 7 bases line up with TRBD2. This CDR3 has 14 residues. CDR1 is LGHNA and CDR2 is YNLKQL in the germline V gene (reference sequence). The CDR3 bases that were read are TGTGCCAGCAGCCAAACTTGGGGGGATGAC. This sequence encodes CASSQTWGDD. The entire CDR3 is CASSQTWGDDTQYF.

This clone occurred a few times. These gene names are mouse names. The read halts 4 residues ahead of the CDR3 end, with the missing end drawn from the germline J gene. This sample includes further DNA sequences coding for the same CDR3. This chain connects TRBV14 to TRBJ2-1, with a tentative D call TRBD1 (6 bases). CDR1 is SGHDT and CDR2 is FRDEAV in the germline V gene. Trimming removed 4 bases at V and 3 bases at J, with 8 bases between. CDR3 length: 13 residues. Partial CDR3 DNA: TGTGCCAGCAGTCGGGACATCTATGCT. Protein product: CASSRDIYA. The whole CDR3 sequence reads CASSRDIYAEQFF.

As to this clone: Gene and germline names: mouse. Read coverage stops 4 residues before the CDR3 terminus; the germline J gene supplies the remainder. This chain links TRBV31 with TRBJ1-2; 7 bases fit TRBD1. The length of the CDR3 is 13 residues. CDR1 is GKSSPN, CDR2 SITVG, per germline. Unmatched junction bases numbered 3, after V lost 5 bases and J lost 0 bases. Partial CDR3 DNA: TGTGCCTGGGTACAGGGGCCAAACTCC. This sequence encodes CAWVQGPNS. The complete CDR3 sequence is CAWVQGPNSDYTF.

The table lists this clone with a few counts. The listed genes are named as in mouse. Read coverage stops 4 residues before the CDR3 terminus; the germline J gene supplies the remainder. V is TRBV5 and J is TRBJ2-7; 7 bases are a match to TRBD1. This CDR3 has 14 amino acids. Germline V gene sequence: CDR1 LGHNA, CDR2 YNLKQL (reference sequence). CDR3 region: CASSPTGENYEQYF. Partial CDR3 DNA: TGTGCCAGCAGCCCCACAGGGGAGAATTAT.